The 7 T cell receptor beta chains presented below share a single source sample, sequenced in a study of CD8 T cells in ankylosing spondylitis. TCRdb re-derived calls from the 5' RACE reads in MiXCR, one entry per CDR3 protein. Of a few hundred thousand distinct CDR3 sequences in the sample, less than 25% were seen once. Sequenced material: blood, either unsorted or a sorted T cell fraction (not recorded which). Receptors were obtained from a female donor with ankylosing spondylitis or in good health (not recorded which).

This clonotype was observed many times. The chain joins TRBV7-2 to TRBJ1-2; 8 bases match TRBD1. CDR1 SGHTA and CDR2 FQGNSA come from the germline V gene. The CDR3 totals 14 residues. J gave up 8 bases and V 4 bases, and 9 bases lay outside the gene matches. The CDR3 DNA sequence: TGTGCCAGCAGCTCGAGGACAGGGAAAGTGGGCTACACCTTC. It specifies CASSSRTGKVGYTF. The variable domain in full, completed from reference TRBV7-2 and TRBJ1-2, reads GAGVSQSPSNKVTEKGKDVELRCDPISGHTALYWYRQSLGQGLEFLIYFQGNSAPDKSGLPSDRFSAERTGGSVSTLTIQRTQQEDSAVYLCASSSRTGKVGYTFGSGTRLTVV.

There are a few counts of this clonotype. The chain joins TRBV2 to TRBJ2-3; D possibly corresponds to TRBD2 (6 bases). This CDR3 comprises 13 residues. The V and J ends lost 8 bases and 0 bases respectively, with 9 bases between them. Germline CDR1 is SNHLY and CDR2 is FYNNEI. DNA for the CDR3: TGTGCCAGCCGGGGGAGGAGCACAGATACGCAGTATTTT. Translation: CASRGRSTDTQYF.

This clonotype showed up many times. V is TRBV20-1 and J is TRBJ2-1; 12 bases map to TRBD1. The CDR3 has 20 residues. CDR1 and CDR2 from the germline V gene are DFQATT and SNEGSKA (reference sequence). Unmatched junction bases numbered 17, after V lost 0 bases and J lost 5 bases. The CDR3 nucleotides read TGCAGTGCTAGAGATGGTCTCCGGGACAGGGGGCAAACGGGGGACAATGAGCAGTTCTTC. Translated: CSARDGLRDRGQTGDNEQFF.

The chain has TRBV7-6 and TRBJ1-2; D may be TRBD1 (6 bases). The CDR3 has 14 amino acids. Trimming left V 3 bases short and J 5 bases short, with 13 bases between. The germline CDR1 and CDR2 sequences are SGHVS and FNYEAQ. The CDR3: CASSLDSAKYGYTF. CDR3 nucleotide sequence: TGTGCCAGCAGCTTGGACAGCGCCAAATATGGCTACACCTTC.

The J gene is TRBJ2-7, the V gene TRBV20-1, with 13 bases matching TRBD2. The germline V gene has CDR1 DFQATT and CDR2 SNEGSKA (reference sequence). The CDR3 runs 15 residues. Trimming cost V 6 bases and J 5 bases; bases outside gene matches: 10. The CDR3: CSASGLAGEDHEQYF. In nucleotides, the CDR3 is TGCAGTGCCTCCGGACTAGCGGGAGAGGACCACGAGCAGTACTTC.

The rearrangement uses TRBV3-1 and TRBJ1-2; D not certain. Germline assignment: CDR1 LGHDT and CDR2 YNNKEL (reference sequence). There are 16 residues in the CDR3. Trimming took 4 bases from V and 2 from J, leaving 17 bases between them. CDR3 residues: CASSRIEDGSNYGYTF. CDR3 coding DNA: TGTGCCAGCAGCCGGATTGAGGACGGATCGAACTATGGCTACACCTTC.

In its sample, this clonotype was seen a few times. The chain combines TRBV7-2 with TRBJ2-5, with 11 bases fitting TRBD2. V lost 5 bases to trimming and J lost 5 bases; unmatched junction nucleotides: 10. Germline-derived CDR1 and CDR2 are SGHTA and FQGNSA. The CDR3 has 16 amino acids. CDR3: CASSPILAGGGETQYF. CDR3 DNA: TGTGCCAGCAGCCCAATCCTAGCGGGAGGAGGGGAGACCCAGTACTTC.